Shown below are 10 T cell receptor beta chains from a single sample sequenced in a study of T cells after posttransplantation cyclophosphamide. Using immunoSEQ multiplex PCR, the repertoire was profiled, and TCRdb retains in-frame clones only, with some absent. The repertoire holds about 42,000 clones, with about 92% as singletons. A marrow graft followed busulfan-fludarabine conditioning, with cyclophosphamide on days +3 and +4. The sequencing here drew on PBMCs, taken about 62 days after allogeneic stem cell transplant with posttransplant cyclophosphamide. Receptor source: a male patient aged 60-69 years who received an allogeneic stem cell transplant from a related donor and was CMV-positive. Certain T cells may be donor cells from the graft.

The chain links TRBV6-4 to TRBJ1-2; 9 nucleotides align to TRBD1. The germline gives CDR1 MRHNA, CDR2 SNTAGT. The V segment lost 4 bases and the J segment 5 bases; nucleotides outside the gene matches: 11. The CDR3 is made up of 16 amino acids. The CDR3 protein is CASSASGTGTFYGYTF. CDR3 DNA: TGTGCCAGCAGTGCCTCCGGGACAGGGACATTTTATGGCTACACCTTC.

The J gene is TRBJ2-1, the V gene TRBV15, with 9 bases aligning to TRBD2. Germline CDR1 is LNHNV and CDR2 is YYDKDF (reference sequence). The junction had 7 bases not matched to a gene; V was cut back by 5 bases and J by 8 bases. The length of the CDR3 is 14 residues. The CDR3 DNA is TGTGCCACCAGCCGCGGGGGGGCCAGGTATGAGCAGTTCTTC. Translated, it gives CATSRGGARYEQFF.

This CDR3 is CASSVAGSNQPQHF. The CDR3 region has the DNA TGTGCCAGCAGTGTGGCAGGGAGCAATCAGCCCCAGCATTTT. J is TRBJ1-5 and V is TRBV2; D perhaps matches TRBD1 (5 bases). Trimming took 4 bases from V and 1 from J, leaving 8 bases between them. Germline CDR1 reads SNHLY; CDR2 reads FYNNEI. The CDR3 is 14 residues long.

The chain employs TRBV28 and TRBJ1-3; 9 bases align to TRBD1. Per the germline V gene, CDR1 is MDHEN and CDR2 is SYDVKM. The CDR3 totals 14 residues. With V trimmed by 7 bases and J by 4 bases, 5 bases remained unmatched. This CDR3 is CASIQGASGNTIYF. The CDR3 bases are TGTGCCAGCATACAGGGGGCATCCGGAAACACCATATATTTT.

This clone was counted a few times. The DNA of the CDR3 is TGTGCCAGCGGGGACATACGCTACACCTTC. This translates into CASGDIRYTF. The gene calls are TRBV5-4 and TRBJ1-2; maybe TRBD1 (6 bases). The CDR3 has 10 residues. Deletions cut 7 bases from V and 9 bases from J, with 10 bases between. Looked up from germline, CDR1 is SGHNT and CDR2 is YYREEE (reference sequence).

The chain employs TRBV7-6 and TRBJ1-2; 9 bases are shared with TRBD1. V gave up 5 bases and J gave up 7 bases; unmatched junction bases: 8. The CDR3 runs 14 residues. Germline V gene sequence: CDR1 SGHVS, CDR2 FNYEAQ. In DNA form, the CDR3 reads TGTGCCAGCAGCCCCGGACAGGGGATGGCTGGCTACACCTTC. The encoded protein is CASSPGQGMAGYTF.

The chain joins TRBV6-6 to TRBJ1-2; 12 bases line up with TRBD1. CDR3 size: 15 residues. Unmatched junction bases numbered 2, after V lost 0 bases and J lost 6 bases. Germline-derived CDR1 and CDR2 are MNHNY and SVGAGI (reference sequence). The CDR3 loop is CASSYSGQGAHGYTF. The CDR3 region has the DNA TGTGCCAGCAGTTACTCGGGACAGGGGGCCCATGGCTACACCTTC.

The chain links TRBV5-1 to TRBJ2-1; TRBD2 agrees at 10 bases. Germline V gene lookup returns CDR1 SGHRS and CDR2 YFSETQ. The CDR3 runs 16 residues. V shed 5 bases and J 5 bases; nucleotides not matched to a gene: 10. The CDR3 DNA sequence: TGCGCCAGCAGTCTCGGGGCTAGCGGGGGTCACAATGAGCAGTTCTTC. Protein sequence: CASSLGASGGHNEQFF.

The chain couples TRBV19 to TRBJ2-7; 8 bases fit TRBD1. The CDR3 has 13 amino acids. Per the germline V gene, CDR1 is LNHDA and CDR2 is SQIVND (reference sequence). V gave up 3 bases and J gave up 5 bases; unmatched junction bases: 3. The CDR3 DNA reads TGTGCCAGTAGTATGGGGACAGGTGACGAGCAGTACTTC. This codes for CASSMGTGDEQYF.

CDR3 bases: TGTGCCTGGAGCCGTCTAGCGGGGATAGAAGAGACCCAGTACTTC. It specifies CAWSRLAGIEETQYF. The chain has TRBV30 and TRBJ2-5; 9 bases match TRBD2. Germline CDR1 GTSNPN, CDR2 SVGIG (reference sequence). V gave up 3 bases and J gave up 3 bases; unmatched junction bases: 8. The CDR3 length is 15 residues.